The 5 T cell receptor beta chains presented below share a single source sample, sequenced in a study of T-cell reconstitution after alpha-beta-depleted transplantation in children. Unique molecular identifiers were incorporated during preparation of the TCRbeta library. MiXCR, applied by TCRdb to the PCR reads, yields one record per CDR3 protein. The top ten hold about 4% of the sample, which has about 610,000 distinct CDR3 sequences, about 10% seen once. The source material was PBMCs from the stem cell graft donor, sampled from the stem cell graft. Source of these receptors: a human donor who donated a stem cell graft to a child with acute myeloid leukemia.

This clonotype was seen a few times. The J gene is TRBJ2-2, the V gene TRBV10-3; 12 nucleotides match TRBD1. This CDR3 comprises 15 residues. After removal of 6 bases from V and 6 bases from J, the junction contained 5 bases not matched to a gene. Germline assignment: CDR1 ENHRY and CDR2 SYGVKD. DNA for the CDR3: TGTGCCATCAGCCCGGGACAGGGGGCCCCCGGGGAGCTGTTTTTT. It codes for CAISPGQGAPGELFF.

The chain has TRBV7-2 and TRBJ2-7; D is undetermined. Germline CDR1 and CDR2: SGHTA and FQGNSA. Trimming shortened V by 1 base and J by 4 bases, and 17 bases separated the two germline ends. The CDR3 is 16 residues long. CDR3 in amino acids: CASSLDSGQRQYEQYF. The CDR3 region has the DNA TGTGCCAGCAGCTTAGACTCCGGGCAGCGACAATACGAGCAGTACTTC.

This clonotype was counted at least ten times. The rearrangement links TRBV29-1 to TRBJ2-5; 13 nucleotides line up with TRBD2. Per the germline V gene, CDR1 is SQVTM and CDR2 is ANQGSEA. The CDR3 extends over 14 amino acids. V shed 8 bases, J shed 6 bases, and the junction held 9 bases outside the gene matches. The CDR3 coding sequence is TGCAGCACCCGGACTAGCGGGAGTGCGAAGACCCAGTACTTC. It yields the protein CSTRTSGSAKTQYF.

This clonotype was counted many times. This rearrangement joins TRBV19 to TRBJ2-7; D remains ambiguous. Trimming removed 4 bases at V and 0 bases at J, with 13 bases between. The length of the CDR3 is 15 residues. Germline CDR1 reads LNHDA; CDR2 reads SQIVND (reference sequence). CDR3 DNA: TGTGCCAGTAGTAGGAACTCGGGCAGCTCCTACGAGCAGTACTTC. This codes for CASSRNSGSSYEQYF.

This clonotype was seen repeatedly, ten times or more. The rearrangement joins TRBV7-9 to TRBJ2-2; 7 nucleotides line up with TRBD2. CDR1 and CDR2 (germline): SEHNR, FQNEAQ (reference sequence). V shed 10 bases, J shed 2 bases, and the junction held 7 bases outside the gene matches. The CDR3 spans 14 residues. The CDR3 loop reads CATKLATNTGELFF. The CDR3 DNA follows: TGTGCCACCAAACTAGCGACTAACACCGGGGAGCTGTTTTTT.